This TCR beta chain comes out of a study of beta chain features in type 1 diabetes. Findings and caveats of the study: Naive, central memory and Treg TCRB repertoires appeared more alike in patients than in healthy donors. Moderate but significant shortening of TCRB CDR3s was recorded in all four CD4+ subsets from Type 1 diabetes patients.

Reverse transcription of all isolated RNA meant that expressed TCRB transcripts were sequenced. Generated by immunoSEQ multiplex PCR, the TCRdb table keeps only in-frame clones and is missing some. The sample contains about 150,000 clones, roughly 7.1% of which appear only once. Cell sorting via CD45RO/CCR7/CD25/CD127/CD95/CD27 was performed to obtain CD4+ naive, central memory, regulatory and stem cell-like memory cells. All sorted populations exceeded 98% purity. This clone was detected only a few times. Its target is unknown. This specimen includes other DNA sequences encoding the same CDR3. Germline CDR1 SGHVS, CDR2 FQNEAQ. The CDR3 runs 12 residues. V lost 2 bases and J lost 3, with 5 bases in between.

The rearrangement links TRBV7-8 to TRBJ2-7; D is unresolved. Sequencing was performed on central memory CD4+ T cells from blood. This sequence originates from a middle-aged woman with type 1 diabetes. The CDR3 loop reads CASSLNSYEQYF. In nucleotides, the CDR3 is TGTGCCAGCAGCTTAAACAGCTACGAGCAGTACTTC.